A single T cell receptor beta chain is shown here with its context. Some clones are missing from TCRdb's copy, which holds only in-frame ones; the method was immunoSEQ multiplex PCR. The table has more than 90,000 clones, roughly 80% seen once. The sample comes from a study of OX40 agonist ivuxolimab in advanced cancers. This CDR3 region has 16 residues. CDR1 MNHEY and CDR2 SMNVEV come from the germline V gene (reference sequence). V gave up 5 bases and J gave up 2 bases; unmatched junction bases: 9. The chain is built from TRBV27 and TRBJ2-5, with 9 bases lining up with TRBD1. This receptor was identified in an adult with an advanced solid tumor such as melanoma, head and neck, liver or kidney cancer. Here the sequenced sample was CD4+ or CD8+ T cells sorted from blood, taken in a trial of the OX40 agonist ivuxolimab. CDR3 nucleotides: TGTGCCAGCAGTCCAGGACAGGGGAGATTTCAAGAGACCCAGTACTTC. It yields the protein CASSPGQGRFQETQYF.